This T cell receptor (beta chain) originates from a study of blood T cells in healthy people across ages. Findings and limits, study-wide: Estimates of total diversity, which came from one million sequenced T cells, were considered to be underestimates. Shifts in expanded clonotypes may have been confounded by donor CMV status, which was unknown. Unsorted PBMCs prevented conclusive naive versus antigen-experienced comparison. Both naive CD4+ cell counts and diversity were greater in long-lived donors than in aged donors.

The CDR3 covers 17 residues. Germline V gives CDR1 SGHRS, CDR2 YFSETQ. V was pared by 3 bases and J by 2 bases, with 3 bases of the junction left unmatched. The authors ran a second PCR of about 6 to 12 cycles using a sample-barcoded 5' primer and a J-beta primer mix. TCRdb called the 5' RACE reads again in MiXCR, with one record for every CDR3 protein. Seen here are approximately 350,000 distinct CDR3 sequences, approximately 52% observed once, and the top ten hold under 60%. On this clonotype itself: What it binds is not known.

The TCR was taken from a man between 60 and 75 years old in good health. This rearrangement joins TRBV5-1 to TRBJ2-6; 12 bases are shared with TRBD1. Sequenced: blood. The CDR3 sequence: CASSSGQGATGANVLTF. DNA for the CDR3: TGCGCCAGCAGCTCGGGACAGGGGGCGACTGGGGCCAACGTCCTGACTTTC.